The 23 T cell receptor beta chains listed next were all sequenced from one sample in a study of T cells in Graves' hyperthyroidism and ophthalmopathy. TCR beta CDR3 regions were amplified from RNA. The TCR CDR3 was amplified in a first-round RT-PCR using the HTBI primer set. TCRdb called the multiplex PCR reads again in MiXCR, with one record for every CDR3 protein. The sample has under 350,000 distinct CDR3 sequences; 15% to 20% are singletons. Sequenced input: blood. The receptors derive from a woman aged 50 to 60 with Graves' hyperthyroidism.

This sequence joins TRBV7-9 and TRBJ1-2, with D possibly matching TRBD1 (5 bases). Germline V gives CDR1 SEHNR, CDR2 FQNEAQ (reference sequence). The CDR3 length is 15 residues. V was cut by 1 base and J by 1 base, with 10 bases left in between. The CDR3 nucleotides read TGTGCCAGCAGCTTAGTCTCCCAGGGTAACTATGGCTACACCTTC. Translated, it gives CASSLVSQGNYGYTF.

This clonotype was recorded at least ten times. The V and J genes are TRBV27 and TRBJ2-1; 10 nucleotides match TRBD2. This CDR3 contains 17 residues. Germline V lookup: CDR1 MNHEY, CDR2 SMNVEV (reference sequence). V shed 5 bases, J shed 0 bases, and the junction held 7 bases outside the gene matches. CDR3 DNA: TGTGCCAGCAGTCTGCAGCCTAGCGGGAGCTCCTACAATGAGCAGTTCTTC. It encodes CASSLQPSGSSYNEQFF.

This clonotype has a count of ten or more. The chain recombines TRBV30 with TRBJ2-1, with TRBD2 as a possible D gene (6 bases). Trimming shortened V by 3 bases and J by 7 bases, and 16 bases separated the two germline ends. The CDR3 sequence is 14 residues long. CDR1 is GTSNPN and CDR2 is SVGIG in the germline V gene (reference sequence). CDR3 nucleotide sequence: TGTGCCTGGAGGGAGGGGACTCCTTATAATGAGCAGTTCTTC. It yields the protein CAWREGTPYNEQFF.

The DNA of the CDR3 is TGTGCCATCAGCACAGGGATGGGGGACACTGAAGCTTTCTTT. Translated: CAISTGMGDTEAFF. The V gene is TRBV10-3, the J gene TRBJ1-1, with D maybe TRBD1 (6 bases). Germline values: CDR1 ENHRY, CDR2 SYGVKD. The V end lost 6 bases, the J end lost 3 bases, and 14 bases lay between the germline ends. The CDR3 extends over 14 amino acids.

This clonotype was picked up many times. The chain recombines TRBV6-2 or TRBV6-3 with TRBJ1-1; TRBD1 is a possible D gene (5 bases). Trimming removed 6 bases at V and 1 base at J, with 24 bases between. The CDR3 is 18 amino acids. Per the germline V gene, CDR1 is MNHEY and CDR2 is SVGEGT. CDR3 protein: CASSPSFGRRGWNTEAFF. In DNA form, the CDR3 reads TGTGCCAGCAGCCCTTCCTTCGGGCGGCGGGGGTGGAACACTGAAGCTTTCTTT.

This clonotype was detected ten times or more. The V and J genes are TRBV6-1 and TRBJ2-7; 7 positions match TRBD2. Per germline, CDR1 MNHNS and CDR2 SASEGT. The CDR3 consists of 16 residues. J gave up 2 bases and V 5 bases, and 12 bases lay outside the gene matches. CDR3 protein: CASSSSLAATTYEQYF. The CDR3 nucleotides read TGTGCCAGCAGTTCATCCCTAGCGGCCACTACCTACGAGCAGTACTTC.

The rearrangement joins TRBV14 to TRBJ2-3, with 8 bases lining up with TRBD2. CDR1 and CDR2 (germline): SGHDN, FVKESK. Trimming removed 4 bases from V and 0 bases from J; junction bases left unmatched: 9. The CDR3 is 17 amino acids. The CDR3 coding sequence is TGTGCCAGCAGCCCCGATAGCGGGAAAACTAGCACAGATACGCAGTATTTT. Translated, it gives CASSPDSGKTSTDTQYF.

This clonotype was detected only a few times. The chain joins TRBV6-5 to TRBJ2-2, with D uncertain. This CDR3 contains 12 residues. CDR1 MNHEY and CDR2 SVGAGI come from the germline V gene. V shed 0 bases and J shed 6 bases, with 2 bases lying between them. This chain's CDR3 is CASSYSPGELFF. Written as DNA, the CDR3 is TGTGCCAGCAGTTACTCCCCCGGGGAGCTGTTTTTT.

This clonotype has only a few counts. The chain carries TRBV20-1 and TRBJ1-4; 8 bases line up with TRBD1. The CDR3 contains 15 residues. V lost 3 bases and J lost 7; bases outside the gene matches: 10. Germline loops: CDR1 DFQATT, CDR2 SNEGSKA (reference sequence). The CDR3 reads CSASWQGAFVEKLFF. For the CDR3, the DNA is TGCAGTGCTAGTTGGCAGGGGGCTTTTGTTGAAAAACTGTTTTTT.

This clonotype occurred many times. This chain uses TRBV3-1 with TRBJ2-5, with TRBD2 as a possible D gene (6 bases). The CDR3 runs 12 residues. In germline, CDR1 is LGHDT, CDR2 YNNKEL (reference sequence). The germline V and J ends were trimmed by 6 bases and 5 bases, with 10 bases remaining between them. The CDR3 here is CASREGPETQYF. The CDR3 DNA reads as TGTGCCAGCAGGGAGGGCCCGGAGACCCAGTACTTC.

This clonotype has a count of ten or more. The chain couples TRBV27 to TRBJ1-2; 8 bases fit TRBD1. Looked up from germline, CDR1 is MNHEY and CDR2 is SMNVEV (reference sequence). V was pared by 5 bases and J by 8 bases, with 4 bases of the junction left unmatched. The CDR3 loop spans 12 amino acids. The CDR3: CASSVTGGGYTF. CDR3 DNA sequence: TGTGCCAGCAGTGTCACAGGGGGAGGCTACACCTTC.

This chain connects TRBV18 to TRBJ1-4; D is perhaps TRBD1 (5 bases). V shed 4 bases and J shed 6 bases, with 9 bases lying between them. Germline V gene lookup returns CDR1 KGHSH and CDR2 LQKENI. The CDR3 totals 13 residues. CDR3 nucleotides: TGTGCCAGCTCACGCGGCAGGGATGAAAAACTGTTTTTT. Its translation: CASSRGRDEKLFF.

For this clonotype: A much larger clone lies a single base off, so this may be a read error. This chain uses TRBV6-1 with TRBJ1-1; D remains unclear. The CDR3 extends over 14 amino acids. Germline values: CDR1 MNHNS, CDR2 SASEGT. CDR3 in DNA: TGTGCCAGCAGTGTTGCCGGGTCGAACACTGAAGCTCTCTTT. Translating it yields CASSVAGSNTEALF.

The gene calls are TRBV13 and TRBJ1-2; TRBD1 is a possible D gene (5 bases). This CDR3 is 15 amino acids long. Trimming cost V 3 bases and J 2 bases, with 13 bases left between them. Germline CDR1 is PRHDT and CDR2 is FYEKMQ (reference sequence). CDR3 DNA: TGTGCCAGCAGCTTGGGGGACCCCACCAACTATGGCTACACCTTC. It encodes CASSLGDPTNYGYTF.

This clonotype was detected ten times or more. The V and J genes are TRBV5-1 and TRBJ1-1; the D gene is possibly TRBD1 (6 bases). Germline V CDR1 and CDR2: SGHRS, YFSETQ. The length of the CDR3 is 13 residues. V lost 6 bases and J lost 2, with 11 bases in between. The CDR3 sequence: CASTRTDNTEAFF. The CDR3 DNA reads as TGCGCCAGCACCCGGACAGACAACACTGAAGCTTTCTTT.

In its sample, this clonotype was seen many times. This sequence joins TRBV11-2 and TRBJ2-5; tentative D call: TRBD2 (7 bases). This CDR3 is built from 14 residues. With 5 bases removed from V and 5 bases from J, the gap between germline ends came to 15 bases. Germline V gives CDR1 SGHAT, CDR2 FQNNGV. CDR3 bases: TGTGCCAGCAGCGATGGGGGGGCCCAGGAGACCCAGTACTTC. Protein product: CASSDGGAQETQYF. The full variable domain, rest sourced from reference TRBV11-2 and TRBJ2-5, is EAGVAQSPRYKIIEKRQSVAFWCNPISGHATLYWYQQILGQGPKLLIQFQNNGVVDDSQLPKDRFSAERLKGVDSTLKIQPAKLEDSAVYLCASSDGGAQETQYFGPGTRLLVL.

This clonotype was counted ten times or more. The chain combines TRBV2 with TRBJ1-5; 10 nucleotides align to TRBD1. V trimming: 5 bases; J trimming: 6 bases; junction bases outside the gene matches: 7. The CDR3 consists of 15 residues. CDR1 and CDR2 (germline): SNHLY, FYNNEI. CDR3 DNA: TGTGCCAGCAGTTCGACAGGGGGCGCGGGTCAGCCCCAGCATTTT. This encodes CASSSTGGAGQPQHF.

The table lists this clonotype with many counts. The rearrangement links TRBV7-9 to TRBJ1-2, with D uncertain. Trimming shortened V by 5 bases and J by 3 bases, and 10 bases separated the two germline ends. The V gene's germline CDR1 is SEHNR and CDR2 FQNEAQ (reference sequence). The CDR3 loop spans 13 amino acids. CDR3 residues: CASSKRPDYGYTF. For the CDR3, the DNA is TGTGCCAGCAGCAAACGACCAGACTATGGCTACACCTTC.

This clonotype was seen a handful of times. This chain uses TRBV13 with TRBJ2-1, with 10 nucleotides matching TRBD1. With 0 bases clipped from V and 2 bases from J, the junction kept 4 bases outside the gene matches. The CDR3 runs to 17 residues. CDR1 is PRHDT and CDR2 is FYEKMQ in the germline V gene (reference sequence). The CDR3 coding sequence is TGTGCCAGCAGCTTAGGGGGACAGGGGCCCCCCTACAATGAGCAGTTCTTC. Its protein is CASSLGGQGPPYNEQFF.

This clonotype was observed at least ten times. This rearrangement joins TRBV6-1 to TRBJ2-7; D may be TRBD1 (5 bases). Germline CDR1 and CDR2: MNHNS and SASEGT. Trimming left V 2 bases short and J 5 bases short, with 13 bases between. The CDR3 has 14 residues. The CDR3 region is CASSEQFRVDEQYV. The CDR3 nucleotides are TGTGCCAGCAGTGAACAATTCAGGGTCGACGAGCAGTACGTC.

The chain carries TRBV25-1 and TRBJ2-5, with TRBD2 identical over 7 bases. From germline, CDR1 is MGHDK and CDR2 SYGVNS. The CDR3 runs to 15 residues. V dropped 4 bases and J dropped 0; count of bases not matched to a gene: 5. CDR3 DNA: TGTGCCAGCAGTGTTCTAGCGGAGTACCAAGAGACCCAGTACTTC. Translation gives CASSVLAEYQETQYF.

This clonotype was detected ten times or more. The chain uses TRBV3-1 and TRBJ1-2; 10 bases match TRBD1. Trimming at V came to 0 bases and at J to 4 bases, leaving 5 bases not matched to a gene. CDR3 length: 16 amino acids. Germline V lookup: CDR1 LGHDT, CDR2 YNNKEL (reference sequence). The CDR3 nucleotides read TGTGCCAGCAGCCAAGAAGGGACAGGGGCTTCCTATGGCTACACCTTC. Protein product: CASSQEGTGASYGYTF.

This clonotype was observed a handful of times. A single base separates this from a much larger clone, so it may be a read error. The chain is built from TRBV2 and TRBJ2-7; no firm D call. The CDR3 spans 11 residues. The V end lost 2 bases, the J end lost 4 bases, and 3 bases lay between the germline ends. From germline, CDR1 is SNHLY and CDR2 FYNNEI. The CDR3 bases are TGTGCCAGCAGTGAAAAATACGAGCAGTACTTC. Translating gives CASSEKYEQYF.